The entry below gives a single T cell receptor (beta chain) sequence along with its context. The data derive from a study of blood T cell repertoires in COVID-19. V was pared by 5 bases and J by 1 base, with 11 bases of the junction left unmatched. The germline V gene has CDR1 MNHEY and CDR2 SMNVEV (reference sequence). The CDR3 is 17 amino acids. Clones were sequenced by immunoSEQ multiplex PCR, and TCRdb holds only the in-frame ones, with some missing. The data contain over 100,000 clones, 81% of them singletons. The sample consisted of peripheral blood. This TCR derives from a human donor in a cohort sampled during active COVID-19. This sequence joins TRBV27 and TRBJ1-5; TRBD1 matches at 7 bases. CDR3 nucleotides: TGTGCCAGCAGTCCGACCCGGGACAGCAGCAGCAATCAGCCCCAGCATTTT. This translates into CASSPTRDSSSNQPQHF.